This T cell receptor beta chain is drawn from a study of breast tumors, draining lymph nodes, adjacent tissues. The study's findings and limits: Tumor repertoires ranked between lymph nodes and nontumor tissue in diversity, with V and J gene preferences. Data fit most tumor T cells coming from lymph node, expanding in tumor. The lymph node origin of tumor T cells was framed as consistent with a hypothesis, not demonstrated. Compared with basal-like, luminal-like tumors shared significantly more repertoire with nontumor tissue.

The lymph nodes were axillary draining lymph nodes from breast cancer patients. Each CDR3 protein gets one entry after TCRdb re-called the multiplex PCR reads with MiXCR. The sample consists of about 140,000 distinct CDR3 sequences, 30% to 35% of them appearing once. CDR3 length equals 11 residues. The V segment lost 5 bases and the J segment 7 bases; nucleotides outside the gene matches: 2. CDR1 and CDR2 from the germline V gene are DFQATT and SNEGSKA (reference sequence). This clonotype was picked up a small number of times. The antigen is not known. The clonotype comes from a female donor with breast cancer. Some clones in this sample may be carry-over from other donors' samples. Material for sequencing was axillary lymph node tissue. The V and J genes are TRBV20-1 and TRBJ1-2; 9 bases are a match to TRBD1. The CDR3 DNA follows: TGCAGTGCTCCGGGACAGGGTGGCTACACCTTC. As protein: CSAPGQGGYTF.